This T cell receptor beta chain was captured in a study of tumor-infiltrating T cells and Merkel cell polyomavirus. All patients' tumors stained robustly positive for Merkel cell polyomavirus Large T antigen by immunohistochemistry. The median patient age was approximately 60 (range about 45 to 85); all Caucasian. The CDR3 is 17 residues long. V shed 4 bases and J 8 bases; nucleotides not matched to a gene: 16. Germline V gives CDR1 SGHRS, CDR2 YFSETQ. Measured with immunoSEQ multiplex PCR; TCRdb has only the in-frame clones, and not every one. The table has 1,000 or so clones, about 83% seen once; the top ten hold about 21%.

The chain joins TRBV5-1 to TRBJ2-1; TRBD2 matches 9 bases. The source is a man between 60 and 75 years old with Merkel cell carcinoma. Sequencing was carried out using Merkel cell polyomavirus peptide tetramer+ CD8+ T cells sorted from blood. CDR3 sequence: CASSAGLSGSHIDEQFF. CDR3 sequence (DNA): TGCGCCAGCAGCGCCGGGCTTAGCGGGAGTCATATAGATGAGCAGTTCTTC.